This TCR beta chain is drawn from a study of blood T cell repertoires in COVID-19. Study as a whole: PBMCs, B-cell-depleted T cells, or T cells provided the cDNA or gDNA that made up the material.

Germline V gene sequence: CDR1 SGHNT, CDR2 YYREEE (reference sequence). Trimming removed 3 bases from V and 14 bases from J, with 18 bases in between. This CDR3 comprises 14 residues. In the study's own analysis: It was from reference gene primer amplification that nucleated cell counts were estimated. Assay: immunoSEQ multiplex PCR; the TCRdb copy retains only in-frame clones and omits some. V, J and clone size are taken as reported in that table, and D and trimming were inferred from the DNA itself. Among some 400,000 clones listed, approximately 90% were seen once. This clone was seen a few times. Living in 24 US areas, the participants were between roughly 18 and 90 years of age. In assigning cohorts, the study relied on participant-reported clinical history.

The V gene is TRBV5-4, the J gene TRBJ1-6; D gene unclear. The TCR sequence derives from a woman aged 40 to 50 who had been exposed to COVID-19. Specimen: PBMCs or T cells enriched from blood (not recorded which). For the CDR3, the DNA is TGTGCCAGCAGCTCCGTGGGAGGGATTCAAACCCTCCACTTT. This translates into CASSSVGGIQTLHF.